This passage covers 3 T cell receptor beta chains from one sample sequenced in a study of shared clonotypes between healthy human individuals. Naive CD8 cells comprised CD45RO-negative, CCR7-positively selected cells, excluding terminally differentiated effector memory CD45RA+ cells. This table comes from immunoSEQ multiplex PCR, and its TCRdb copy is limited to in-frame clones, with some not included. The sample lists roughly 2 million clones; over 85% were seen once. The material sequenced was naive CD8+ T cells sorted from blood. These receptors were taken from a man aged 18-30 years in good health.

This rearrangement joins TRBV1 to TRBJ2-7; the table's D call of TRBD1 was not tested on the DNA. TRBV1 constitutes a pseudogene. The CDR3 is made up of 19 amino acids. In DNA form, the CDR3 reads TGCACCAGCAGCCTCCCTCGGGGACCGGACAGGTGGAGCTCCTACGAGCAGTACTTC. Translating it yields CTSSLPRGPDRWSSYEQYF.

The rearrangement links TRBV7-9 to TRBJ2-3; D possibly corresponds to TRBD2 (5 bases). The length of the CDR3 is 13 residues. V was pared by 3 bases and J by 9 bases, with 13 bases between. CDR1 and CDR2 (germline): SEHNR, FQNEAQ (reference sequence). The CDR3 sequence is CASSFGVKETQYF. Written as DNA, the CDR3 is TGTGCCAGCAGCTTCGGGGTAAAGGAAACGCAGTATTTT.

The chain joins TRBV27 to TRBJ2-3; 7 bases align to TRBD2. The CDR3 has 15 amino acids. From germline, CDR1 is MNHEY and CDR2 SMNVEV (reference sequence). J gave up 6 bases and V 8 bases, and 14 bases lay outside the gene matches. This CDR3 is CASGRLAPQWDTQYF. CDR3 bases: TGTGCCAGCGGAAGACTAGCTCCCCAGTGGGATACGCAGTATTTT.